This T cell receptor (beta chain) is drawn from a study of graft-versus-host responses after intestinal transplantation. Study summary: Each recipient received a multivisceral, liver-intestinal, or isolated intestinal graft. Tacrolimus and steroids were given for two to three years to all recipients after anti-thymocyte globulin induction.

Sequencing was performed with immunoSEQ multiplex PCR; in TCRdb, only in-frame clones are kept and a portion is missing. The sample comprises about 73,000 clones, around 90% of which are singletons, and about 4% rests with the top ten. Study-wide findings and caveats: Declining HvG levels early post-transplant were linked to peak circulating GvH clone levels. Detection of GvH clones occurred in recipient marrow, and some had their first appearance in ileum or blood.

On this clone itself: No antigen is known for it.

The material sequenced was unstimulated CD8+ T cells sorted from spleen or lymph node cells, taken before transplant. The clonotype originates from a human donor who was the organ donor for an intestinal transplant.

The chain's CDR3 is CASSQVTGAHTGELFF. CDR3 DNA sequence: TGCGCCAGCAGCCAAGTAACAGGGGCTCACACCGGGGAGCTGTTTTTT. V gene TRBV4-3 combines with J gene TRBJ2-2, with 7 bases lining up with TRBD1. Trimming at V came to 1 base and at J to 3 bases, leaving 5 bases not matched to a gene. The length of the CDR3 is 16 residues. CDR1 and CDR2 from the germline V gene are LGHNA and YSLEER.